This entry features one TCR beta chain sequence. Unique molecular identifiers were present in the TCR beta cDNA libraries. TCRdb reanalysed the PCR reads using MiXCR and keeps one entry per CDR3 protein. The sample records about half a million distinct CDR3 sequences, about a third being singletons. This specimen comes from a study of post-analysis software for immune sequencing data. Study background: Progressive-relapsing, secondary progressive and relapsing-remitting multiple sclerosis were among the disease courses included.

This TCR derives from a girl under 18 with multiple sclerosis. The sample consisted of blood.

For the CDR3, the DNA is TGTGCCAGCAGCTCGCGGACTAGCGTTCCTGATACGCAGTATTTT. Protein: CASSSRTSVPDTQYF. The V call is TRBV7-6, the J call TRBJ2-3; TRBD2 aligns across 9 bases. Germline V lookup: CDR1 SGHVS, CDR2 FNYEAQ. V shed 4 bases and J 6 bases; nucleotides not matched to a gene: 8. The CDR3 sequence is 15 residues long.